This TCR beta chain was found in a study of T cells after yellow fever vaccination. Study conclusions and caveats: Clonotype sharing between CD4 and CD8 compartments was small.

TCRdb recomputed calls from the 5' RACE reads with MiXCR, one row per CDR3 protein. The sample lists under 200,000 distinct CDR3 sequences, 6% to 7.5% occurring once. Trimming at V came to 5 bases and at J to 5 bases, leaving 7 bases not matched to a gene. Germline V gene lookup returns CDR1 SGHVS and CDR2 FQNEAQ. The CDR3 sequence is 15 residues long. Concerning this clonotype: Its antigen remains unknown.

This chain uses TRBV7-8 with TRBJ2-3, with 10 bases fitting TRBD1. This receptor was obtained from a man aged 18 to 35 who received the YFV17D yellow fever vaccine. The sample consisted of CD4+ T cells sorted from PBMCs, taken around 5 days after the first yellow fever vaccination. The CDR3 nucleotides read TGTGCCAGCAGCCCGCGCCGGGACAGGGGAGATACGCAGTATTTT. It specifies CASSPRRDRGDTQYF.